Reported below is one T cell receptor beta chain. Its antigen remains unidentified. The source of the sample is a study of a mutant IDH1 vaccine in newly diagnosed glioma. The overall study: Treated individuals were 62.5% male and approximately 40% female, averaging approximately 40 years of age.

The ends were cut back, 3 bases at V and 5 bases at J, with 12 bases in the middle. Germline loops: CDR1 SGHRS, CDR2 YFSETQ. The CDR3 runs to 13 residues. Method: immunoSEQ multiplex PCR; TCRdb's copy keeps in-frame clones and lacks some. The data contain some 95,000 clones, about four fifths of them singletons. Sample time point: baseline, week 1 (first vaccination visit). Treatment defined: pre-vaccination baseline after standard-of-care therapy. Overall study results and limits: No link was apparently found between pseudoprogression and changes in top peripheral T cell clonotypes. In around 93% of patients, immune responses induced by the vaccine occurred.

V usage is TRBV5-1 and J usage is TRBJ2-7; D is possibly TRBD1 (6 bases). The receptor was derived from a man in his forties with glioma. The specimen was PBMCs, collected from a glioma patient treated with radiotherapy, temozolomide or both. CDR3 protein: CASSSAGVHEQYF. DNA of the CDR3: TGCGCCAGCAGCTCGGCAGGGGTCCACGAGCAGTACTTC.